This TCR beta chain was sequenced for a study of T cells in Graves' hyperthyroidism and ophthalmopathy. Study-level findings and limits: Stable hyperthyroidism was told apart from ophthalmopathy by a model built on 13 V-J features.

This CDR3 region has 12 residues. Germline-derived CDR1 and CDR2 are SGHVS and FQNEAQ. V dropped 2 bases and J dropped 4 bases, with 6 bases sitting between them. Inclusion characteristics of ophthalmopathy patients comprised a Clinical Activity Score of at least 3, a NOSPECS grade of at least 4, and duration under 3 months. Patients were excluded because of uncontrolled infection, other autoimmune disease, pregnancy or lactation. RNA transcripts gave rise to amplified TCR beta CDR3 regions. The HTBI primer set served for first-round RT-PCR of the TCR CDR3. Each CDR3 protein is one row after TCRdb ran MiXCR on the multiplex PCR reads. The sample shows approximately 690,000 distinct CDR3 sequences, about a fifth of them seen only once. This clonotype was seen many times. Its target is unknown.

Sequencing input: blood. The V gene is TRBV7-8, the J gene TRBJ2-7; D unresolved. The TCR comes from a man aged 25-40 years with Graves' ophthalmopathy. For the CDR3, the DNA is TGTGCCAGCAGCTTAATGGTGTACGAGCAGTACTTC. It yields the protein CASSLMVYEQYF. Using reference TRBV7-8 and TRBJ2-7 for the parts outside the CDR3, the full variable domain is GAGVSQSPRYKVAKRGQDVALRCDPISGHVSLFWYQQALGQGPEFLTYFQNEAQLDKSGLPSDRFFAERPEGSVSTLKIQRTQQEDSAVYLCASSLMVYEQYFGPGTRLTVT.